Below, 30 T cell receptor beta chains from the same sample are listed, as sequenced in a study of T cell clonotyping in hematopoietic cell transplantation. As to time point: recipient sample about 28 days before transplant, after cytoreduction. Sequenced by immunoSEQ multiplex PCR; TCRdb stores in-frame clones only, minus some. In the table there are roughly 80,000 clones, about 95% of which are singletons. Sequencing used peripheral blood mononuclear cells, obtained before stem cell transplant. The receptor source for this set is a woman aged 50 to 60 with acute myeloid leukemia. Some clones in this sample may be carry-over from other donors' samples.

The CDR3 nucleotides read TGTGCCAGCAGCTTAGCGCGACAGCCCCAAGAGACCCAGTACTTC. This translates into CASSLARQPQETQYF. The rearrangement links TRBV7-2 to TRBJ2-5; maybe TRBD1 (5 bases). This CDR3 comprises 15 residues. Germline CDR1 SGHTA, CDR2 FQGNSA. The V and J ends lost 0 bases and 1 base respectively, with 9 bases between them.

CDR3 sequence reads: CASSLNQGVNYGYTF. The CDR3 DNA reads TGTGCCAGCAGCTTAAATCAGGGCGTGAACTATGGCTACACCTTC. The gene calls are TRBV7-9 and TRBJ1-2, with D maybe TRBD1 (5 bases). V lost 2 bases and J lost 2, with 12 bases in between. The CDR3 loop spans 15 amino acids. CDR1 SEHNR and CDR2 FQNEAQ come from the germline V gene (reference sequence).

The chain is built from TRBV13 and TRBJ2-3; 8 positions match TRBD1. Trimming cost V 4 bases and J 5 bases; bases outside gene matches: 2. The length of the CDR3 is 13 residues. CDR1 is PRHDT and CDR2 is FYEKMQ in the germline V gene (reference sequence). The CDR3 DNA sequence: TGTGCCAGCAGCTCAGACAGGGGAGATACGCAGTATTTT. This encodes CASSSDRGDTQYF.

This clone is a singleton in its sample. The chain has TRBV2 and TRBJ1-2, with D hard to call. Germline lookup yields CDR1 SNHLY and CDR2 FYNNEI. V was cut by 3 bases and J by 3 bases, with 23 bases left in between. The CDR3 runs 18 residues. CDR3 bases: TGTGCCAGCAGTGATCTTTCGTCGGACTTAGGTTTGGACTATGGCTACACCTTC. As protein: CASSDLSSDLGLDYGYTF.

The rearrangement links TRBV6-5 to TRBJ1-6, with a weak D call TRBD1 (6 bases). The germline V gene encodes CDR1 MNHEY and CDR2 SVGAGI. The CDR3 length is 13 residues. Trimming removed 7 bases from V and 7 bases from J, with 11 bases in between. The CDR3 DNA is TGTGCCAGCAAGAGGACAGACAATTCACCCCTCCACTTT. This codes for CASKRTDNSPLHF.

The V and J genes are TRBV29-1 and TRBJ2-2; unclear D gene. With 0 bases removed from V and 10 bases from J, the gap between germline ends came to 12 bases. Looked up from germline, CDR1 is SQVTM and CDR2 is ANQGSEA. This CDR3 has 13 amino acids. CDR3 sequence reads: CSVEDRSSEELFF. The DNA of the CDR3 is TGCAGCGTTGAAGATCGGTCCTCGGAGGAGCTGTTTTTT.

The chain joins TRBV19 to TRBJ1-5, with D hard to call. CDR1 LNHDA and CDR2 SQIVND come from the germline V gene (reference sequence). The V gene lost 2 bases and the J gene lost 0 bases, with 8 bases spanning the gap. CDR3 length: 15 residues. The CDR3 sequence: CASSISSHSNQPQHF. The CDR3 DNA follows: TGTGCCAGTAGTATATCGAGCCATAGCAATCAGCCCCAGCATTTT.

The CDR3 sequence: CASSLGSGRYNEQFF. The CDR3 nucleotides are TGTGCCAGCAGCTTAGGTTCAGGGCGCTACAATGAGCAGTTCTTC. The chain links TRBV11-1 to TRBJ2-1; D is perhaps TRBD1 (5 bases). The CDR3 loop spans 15 amino acids. V shed 1 base and J shed 3 bases, with 10 bases lying between them. Germline CDR1 is SGHAT and CDR2 is FQDESV (reference sequence).

This chain connects TRBV7-3 to TRBJ1-1; D remains ambiguous. Germline CDR1 is SGHTA and CDR2 is FQGTGA. This CDR3 has 13 amino acids. Trimming stripped 8 bases from V and 3 bases from J, with 13 bases between. In nucleotides, the CDR3 is TGTGCCAGCTCCTGGGGAAGGGACACTGAAGCTTTCTTT. This translates into CASSWGRDTEAFF. Full variable domain (rest looked up from reference TRBV7-3 and TRBJ1-1): GAGVSQTPSNKVTEKGKYVELRCDPISGHTALYWYRQSLGQGPEFLIYFQGTGAADDSGLPNDRFFAVRPEGSVSTLKIQRTERGDSAVYLCASSWGRDTEAFFGQGTRLTVV.

V and J are TRBV20-1 and TRBJ2-7; 7 bases line up with TRBD1. CDR3 length equals 11 residues. V gave up 6 bases and J gave up 8 bases; unmatched junction bases: 7. Germline CDR1 reads DFQATT; CDR2 reads SNEGSKA (reference sequence). CDR3 residues: CSATLGQKQYF. The CDR3 DNA sequence: TGCAGTGCCACCTTGGGACAGAAGCAGTACTTC.

This chain connects TRBV28 to TRBJ1-4; perhaps TRBD1 as D (5 bases). Trimming removed 7 bases at V and 5 bases at J, with 11 bases between. CDR1 and CDR2 (germline): MDHEN, SYDVKM. This CDR3 contains 13 residues. In DNA, the CDR3 is TGTGCCAGCACCGGGACTTGGAATGAAAAACTGTTTTTT. This sequence encodes CASTGTWNEKLFF.

V gene TRBV27 combines with J gene TRBJ2-5; a possible D gene is TRBD2 (6 bases). The ends were cut back, 4 bases at V and 1 base at J, with 10 bases in the middle. CDR3 length: 14 residues. CDR1 and CDR2 (germline): MNHEY, SMNVEV (reference sequence). CDR3: CASSSTRLQETQYF. In nucleotides, the CDR3 is TGTGCCAGCAGTTCGACTAGACTCCAAGAGACCCAGTACTTC.

The rearrangement links TRBV29-1 to TRBJ1-2; D unclear. Trimming cost V 3 bases and J 8 bases, with 13 bases left between them. This CDR3 spans 12 amino acids. Germline CDR1 reads SQVTM; CDR2 reads ANQGSEA. The CDR3 DNA follows: TGCAGCGTTGAGCGAGGAGTGGGGGGCTACACCTTC. Its translation is CSVERGVGGYTF.

This chain connects TRBV5-5 to TRBJ2-5; 9 bases agree with TRBD2. Trimming took 3 bases from V and 1 from J; bases not matched to a gene: 10. CDR3 length: 17 amino acids. Germline CDR1 SGHKS, CDR2 YYEKEE (reference sequence). The CDR3 DNA is TGTGCCAGCAGCTCGGTCTTAACTAGCGGGCTCCAAGAGACCCAGTACTTC. It specifies CASSSVLTSGLQETQYF.

The V gene is TRBV19, the J gene TRBJ2-3; D unresolved. This CDR3 contains 16 residues. CDR1 is LNHDA and CDR2 is SQIVND in the germline V gene (reference sequence). V lost 7 bases and J lost 2, with 19 bases in between. CDR3 residues: CASTPAIHRYTDTQYF. The CDR3 DNA sequence: TGTGCCAGTACGCCGGCGATCCACCGATACACAGATACGCAGTATTTT.

The chain employs TRBV15 and TRBJ2-1, with 8 bases identical to TRBD2. This CDR3 contains 15 residues. From germline, CDR1 is LNHNV and CDR2 YYDKDF (reference sequence). Unmatched junction bases numbered 8, after V lost 0 bases and J lost 10 bases. The CDR3 sequence is CATSRDGRGDAEQFF. DNA of the CDR3: TGTGCCACCAGCAGAGATGGGCGGGGGGACGCAGAGCAGTTCTTC.

The CDR3 is CASSLTSGGTPDTQYF. In DNA form, the CDR3 reads TGTGCCAGCAGCTTAACTAGCGGGGGGACCCCAGATACGCAGTATTTT. The chain carries TRBV6-4 and TRBJ2-3, with 12 positions matching TRBD2. Trimming took 6 bases from V and 4 from J; bases not matched to a gene: 8. Per germline, CDR1 MRHNA and CDR2 SNTAGT. The CDR3 loop spans 16 amino acids.

CDR3 nucleotide sequence: TGTGCCAGTACGGGGGCAGGAAGGGAAAAACTGTTTTTT. This gives the protein CASTGAGREKLFF. This chain links TRBV7-2 with TRBJ1-4; D possibly corresponds to TRBD1 (6 bases). Deletions cut 9 bases from V and 8 bases from J, with 16 bases between. Germline V lookup: CDR1 SGHTA, CDR2 FQGNSA. The CDR3 runs 13 residues.

The chain combines TRBV29-1 with TRBJ2-7; D uncertain. The length of the CDR3 is 12 residues. The V gene's germline CDR1 is SQVTM and CDR2 ANQGSEA. Trimming pared 5 bases from V and 3 bases from J, leaving 11 bases between. This chain's CDR3 is CSVSDFIYEQYF. The CDR3 DNA reads as TGCAGCGTTAGTGACTTTATCTACGAGCAGTACTTC.

Here the CDR3 reads CASSSTTGRSGYTF. The CDR3 nucleotides read TGTGCCAGCAGCTCGACGACAGGAAGGTCTGGCTACACCTTC. The V gene is TRBV7-9, the J gene TRBJ1-2; possible D gene TRBD1, 6 bases. The ends were cut back, 4 bases at V and 7 bases at J, with 16 bases in the middle. The CDR3 covers 14 residues. Germline CDR1 reads SEHNR; CDR2 reads FQNEAQ (reference sequence).

J is TRBJ2-1 and V is TRBV14; D ambiguous. V shed 1 base and J shed 8 bases, with 18 bases lying between them. CDR1 is SGHDN and CDR2 is FVKESK in the germline V gene. The CDR3 is 16 residues long. The CDR3 bases are TGTGCCAGCAGCCAAGGTACCCGGCGAACTTACGATGAGCAGTTCTTC. It codes for CASSQGTRRTYDEQFF.

The chain has TRBV6-6 and TRBJ1-2, with unresolved D. This CDR3 is 12 amino acids long. Germline V gives CDR1 MNHNY, CDR2 SVGAGI (reference sequence). Trimming removed 0 bases from V and 7 bases from J, with 6 bases in between. CDR3 DNA: TGTGCCAGCAGTTACTCAGTTGCTGGCTACACCTTC. It specifies CASSYSVAGYTF.

The chain joins TRBV30 to TRBJ1-4; no definite D call. V was pared by 3 bases and J by 3 bases, with 8 bases between. Germline V CDR1 and CDR2: GTSNPN, SVGIG (reference sequence). This CDR3 contains 13 residues. The CDR3 region is CAWRFEANEKLFF. The CDR3 region has the DNA TGTGCCTGGAGATTTGAGGCTAATGAAAAACTGTTTTTT.

DNA of the CDR3: TGCGGGGGGGACAGCCAAGAGACCCAGTACTTC. Translated, it gives CGGDSQETQYF. This chain connects TRBV20-1 to TRBJ2-5; either TRBD1 or TRBD2 may supply D (7 bases each). The CDR3 loop spans 11 amino acids. The germline CDR1 and CDR2 sequences are DFQATT and SNEGSKA (reference sequence).

The sample holds one count of this clone. The chain carries TRBV27 and TRBJ1-1, with D tentatively TRBD1 (5 bases). Per germline, CDR1 MNHEY and CDR2 SMNVEV (reference sequence). The CDR3 contains 14 residues. The ends were cut back, 8 bases at V and 7 bases at J, with 20 bases in the middle. Written as DNA, the CDR3 is TGTGCCAGCGTTGTACGGGGGGAGAACGGTGAAGCTTTCTTT. This encodes CASVVRGENGEAFF.

The J gene is TRBJ1-2, the V gene TRBV4-1; 7 bases align to TRBD1. Trimming at V came to 1 base and at J to 4 bases, leaving 3 bases not matched to a gene. This CDR3 is built from 14 residues. Germline CDR1 and CDR2: MGHRA and YSYEKL. The CDR3 loop reads CASSQVQGVYGYTF. The CDR3 DNA sequence: TGCGCCAGCAGCCAAGTGCAGGGGGTCTATGGCTACACCTTC.

The rearrangement links TRBV7-8 to TRBJ2-5; 9 nucleotides match TRBD1. CDR3 size: 15 residues. Per germline, CDR1 SGHVS and CDR2 FQNEAQ. J was trimmed by 5 bases and V by 5 bases; bases with no gene match: 9. CDR3 coding DNA: TGTGCCAGCAGCACCTCGACAGGGGGTCGGGAGACCCAGTACTTC. Translating it yields CASSTSTGGRETQYF.

The chain has TRBV7-2 and TRBJ2-7, with TRBD2 identical over 11 bases. The CDR3 runs to 15 residues. Trimming removed 3 bases from V and 4 bases from J; junction bases left unmatched: 5. Germline-derived CDR1 and CDR2 are SGHTA and FQGNSA. The CDR3 region is CASSFDTSGSYEQYF. In nucleotides, the CDR3 is TGTGCCAGCAGCTTTGACACTAGCGGGAGTTACGAGCAGTACTTC.

The chain recombines TRBV7-9 with TRBJ2-3, with D unresolved. V was pared by 2 bases and J by 5 bases, with 5 bases between. The length of the CDR3 is 12 residues. Germline-derived CDR1 and CDR2 are SEHNR and FQNEAQ (reference sequence). The CDR3 coding sequence is TGTGCCAGCAGCTTACATGAAGATACGCAGTATTTT. This translates into CASSLHEDTQYF. The complete variable domain, with remaining parts taken from reference TRBV7-9 and TRBJ2-3, reads DTGVSQNPRHKITKRGQNVTFRCDPISEHNRLYWYRQTLGQGPEFLTYFQNEAQLEKSRLLSDRFSAERPKGSFSTLEIQRTEQGDSAMYLCASSLHEDTQYFGPGTRLTVL.

V is TRBV6-4 and J is TRBJ1-2, with D hard to call. The length of the CDR3 is 17 residues. The germline V gene encodes CDR1 MRHNA and CDR2 SNTAGT. V lost 0 bases and J 2 bases, leaving 16 bases between the germline ends. CDR3 nucleotide sequence: TGTGCCAGCAGTGACTCGAGTCTCGGGATTCGAAACTATGGCTACACCTTC. This translates into CASSDSSLGIRNYGYTF.